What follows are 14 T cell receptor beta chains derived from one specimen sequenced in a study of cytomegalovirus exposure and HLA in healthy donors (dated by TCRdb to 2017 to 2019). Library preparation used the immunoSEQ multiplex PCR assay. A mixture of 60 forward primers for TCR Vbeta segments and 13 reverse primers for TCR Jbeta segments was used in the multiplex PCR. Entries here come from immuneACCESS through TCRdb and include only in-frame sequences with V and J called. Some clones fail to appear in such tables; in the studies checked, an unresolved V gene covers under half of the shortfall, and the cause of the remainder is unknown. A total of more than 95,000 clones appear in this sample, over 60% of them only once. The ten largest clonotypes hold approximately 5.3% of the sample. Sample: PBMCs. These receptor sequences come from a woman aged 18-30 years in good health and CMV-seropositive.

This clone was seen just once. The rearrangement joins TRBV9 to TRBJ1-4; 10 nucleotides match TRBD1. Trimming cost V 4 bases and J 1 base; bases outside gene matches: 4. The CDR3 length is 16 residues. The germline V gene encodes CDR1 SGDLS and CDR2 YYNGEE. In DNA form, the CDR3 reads TGTGCCAGCAGCCAATGGACAGGGGGAACTAATGAAAAACTGTTTTTT. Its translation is CASSQWTGGTNEKLFF.

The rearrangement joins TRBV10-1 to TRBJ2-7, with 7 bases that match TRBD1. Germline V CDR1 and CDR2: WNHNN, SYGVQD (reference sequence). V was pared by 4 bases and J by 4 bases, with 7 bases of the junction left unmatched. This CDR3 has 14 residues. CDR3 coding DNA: TGCGCCAGCAGTGGGGACAGTCAGGGGTACGAGCAGTACTTC. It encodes CASSGDSQGYEQYF.

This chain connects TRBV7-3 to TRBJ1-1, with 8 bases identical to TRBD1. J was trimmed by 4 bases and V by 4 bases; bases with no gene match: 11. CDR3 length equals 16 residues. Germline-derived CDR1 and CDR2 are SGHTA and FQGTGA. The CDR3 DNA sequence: TGTGCCAGCAGCTCGACTGGGGCAGGGACAGGCACTGAAGCTTTCTTT. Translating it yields CASSSTGAGTGTEAFF.

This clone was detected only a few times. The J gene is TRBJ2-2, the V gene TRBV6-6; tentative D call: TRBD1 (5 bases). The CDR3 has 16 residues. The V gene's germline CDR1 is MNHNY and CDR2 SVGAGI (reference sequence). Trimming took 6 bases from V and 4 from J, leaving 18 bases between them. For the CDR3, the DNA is TGTGCCAGCAGATCCGACCCAACAGGAATCACCGGGGAGCTGTTTTTT. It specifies CASRSDPTGITGELFF.

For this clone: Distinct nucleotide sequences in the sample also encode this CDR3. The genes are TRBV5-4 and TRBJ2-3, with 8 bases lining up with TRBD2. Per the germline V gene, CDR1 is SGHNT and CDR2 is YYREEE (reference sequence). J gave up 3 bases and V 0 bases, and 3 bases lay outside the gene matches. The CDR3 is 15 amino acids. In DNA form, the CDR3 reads TGTGCCAGCAGCTTGGACGGCGGGGGGACAGATACGCAGTATTTT. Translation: CASSLDGGGTDTQYF. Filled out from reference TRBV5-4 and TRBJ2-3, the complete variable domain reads ETGVTQSPTHLIKTRGQQVTLRCSSQSGHNTVSWYQQALGQGPQFIFQYYREEENGRGNFPPRFSGLQFPNYSSELNVNALELDDSALYLCASSLDGGGTDTQYFGPGTRLTVL.

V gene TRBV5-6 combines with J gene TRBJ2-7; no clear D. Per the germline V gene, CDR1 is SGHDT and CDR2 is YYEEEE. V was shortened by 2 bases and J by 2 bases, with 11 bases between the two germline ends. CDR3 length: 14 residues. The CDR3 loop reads CASSFSSIPYEQYF. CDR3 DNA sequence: TGTGCCAGCAGCTTCTCCAGTATCCCCTACGAGCAGTACTTC.

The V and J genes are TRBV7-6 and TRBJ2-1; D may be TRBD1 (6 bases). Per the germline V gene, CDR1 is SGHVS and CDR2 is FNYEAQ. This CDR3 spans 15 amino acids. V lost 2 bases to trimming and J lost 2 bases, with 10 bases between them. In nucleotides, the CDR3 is TGTGCCAGCAGCTTATCAAGGGGGACCTACAATGAGCAGTTCTTC. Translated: CASSLSRGTYNEQFF.

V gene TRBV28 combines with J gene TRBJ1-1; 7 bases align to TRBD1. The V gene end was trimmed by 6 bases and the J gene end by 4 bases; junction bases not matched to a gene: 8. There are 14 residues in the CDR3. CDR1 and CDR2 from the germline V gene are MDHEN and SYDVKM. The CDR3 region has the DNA TGTGCCAGCAGCCCTAGACAGGGAGTCACTGAAGCTTTCTTT. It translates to CASSPRQGVTEAFF. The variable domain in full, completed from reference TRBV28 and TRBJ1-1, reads DVKVTQSSRYLVKRTGEKVFLECVQDMDHENMFWYRQDPGLGLRLIYFSYDVKMKEKGDIPEGYSVSREKKERFSLILESASTNQTSMYLCASSPRQGVTEAFFGQGTRLTVV.

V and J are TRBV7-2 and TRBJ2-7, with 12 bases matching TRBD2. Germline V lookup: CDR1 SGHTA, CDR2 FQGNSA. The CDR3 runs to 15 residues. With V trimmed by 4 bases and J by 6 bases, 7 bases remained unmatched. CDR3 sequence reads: CASSSTSGSLGEQYF. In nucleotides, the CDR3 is TGTGCCAGCAGCTCGACTAGCGGGAGTCTCGGCGAGCAGTACTTC.

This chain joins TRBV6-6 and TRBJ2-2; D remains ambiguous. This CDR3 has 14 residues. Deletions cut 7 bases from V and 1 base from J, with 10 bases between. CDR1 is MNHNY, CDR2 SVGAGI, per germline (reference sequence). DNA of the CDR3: TGTGCCAGCACTAGTTGGCGGAACACCGGGGAGCTGTTTTTT. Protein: CASTSWRNTGELFF.

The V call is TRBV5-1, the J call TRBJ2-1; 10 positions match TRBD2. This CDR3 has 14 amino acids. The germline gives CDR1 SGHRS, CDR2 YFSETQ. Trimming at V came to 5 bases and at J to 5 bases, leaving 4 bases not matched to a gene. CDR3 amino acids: CASRTSGLNNEQFF. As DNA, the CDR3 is TGCGCCAGCAGGACTAGCGGGCTCAACAATGAGCAGTTCTTC.

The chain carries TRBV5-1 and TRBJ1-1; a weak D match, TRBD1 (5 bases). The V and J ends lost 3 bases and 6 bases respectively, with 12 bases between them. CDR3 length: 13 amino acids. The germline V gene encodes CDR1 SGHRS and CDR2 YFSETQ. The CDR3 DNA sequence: TGCGCCAGCAGCTGGACCGACAGTTCTGAAGCTTTCTTT. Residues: CASSWTDSSEAFF.

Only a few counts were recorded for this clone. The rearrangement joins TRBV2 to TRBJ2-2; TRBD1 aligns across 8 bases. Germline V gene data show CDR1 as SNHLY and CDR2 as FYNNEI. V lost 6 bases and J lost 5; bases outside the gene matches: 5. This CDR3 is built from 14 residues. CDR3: CASRPGQGTGELFF. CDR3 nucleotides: TGTGCCAGCAGACCCGGACAGGGTACCGGGGAGCTGTTTTTT. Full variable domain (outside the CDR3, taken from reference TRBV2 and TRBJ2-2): EPEVTQTPSHQVTQMGQEVILRCVPISNHLYFYWYRQILGQKVEFLVSFYNNEISEKSEIFDDQFSVERPDGSNFTLKIRSTKLEDSAMYFCASRPGQGTGELFFGEGSRLTVL.

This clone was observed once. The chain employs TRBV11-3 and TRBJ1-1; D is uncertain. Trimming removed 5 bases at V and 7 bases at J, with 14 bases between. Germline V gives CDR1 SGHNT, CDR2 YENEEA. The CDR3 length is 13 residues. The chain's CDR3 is CASSPRGEGEAFF. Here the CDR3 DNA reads TGTGCCAGCAGCCCTCGCGGGGAGGGTGAAGCTTTCTTT.